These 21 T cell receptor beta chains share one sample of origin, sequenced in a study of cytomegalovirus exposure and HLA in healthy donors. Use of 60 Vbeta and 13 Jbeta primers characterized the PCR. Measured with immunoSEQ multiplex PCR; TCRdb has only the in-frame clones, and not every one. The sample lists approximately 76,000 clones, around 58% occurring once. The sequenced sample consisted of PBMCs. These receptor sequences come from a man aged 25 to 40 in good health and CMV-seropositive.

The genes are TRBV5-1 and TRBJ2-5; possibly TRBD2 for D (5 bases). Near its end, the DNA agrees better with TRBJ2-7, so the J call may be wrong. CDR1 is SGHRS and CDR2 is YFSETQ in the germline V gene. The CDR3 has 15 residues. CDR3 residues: CASSFLFGNSYEQYF. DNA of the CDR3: TGCGCCAGCAGCTTTCTATTCGGGAACTCCTACGAGCAGTACTTC.

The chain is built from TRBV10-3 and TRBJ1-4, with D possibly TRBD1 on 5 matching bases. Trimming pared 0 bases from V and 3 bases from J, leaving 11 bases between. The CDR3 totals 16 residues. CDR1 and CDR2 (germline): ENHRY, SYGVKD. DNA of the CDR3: TGTGCCATCAGTGAGTCAGGGGTTGGGGCTAATGAAAAACTGTTTTTT. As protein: CAISESGVGANEKLFF.

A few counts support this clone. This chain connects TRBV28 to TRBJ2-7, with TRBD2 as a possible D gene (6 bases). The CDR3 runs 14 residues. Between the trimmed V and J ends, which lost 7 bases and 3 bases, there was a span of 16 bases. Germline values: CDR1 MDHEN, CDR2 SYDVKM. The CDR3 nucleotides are TGTGCCAGCACCCTATACGGGACTGACTACGAGCAGTACTTC. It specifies CASTLYGTDYEQYF.

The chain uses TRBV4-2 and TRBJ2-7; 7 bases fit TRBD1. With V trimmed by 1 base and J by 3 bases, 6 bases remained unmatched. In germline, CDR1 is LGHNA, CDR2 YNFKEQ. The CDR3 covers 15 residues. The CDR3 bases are TGTGCCAGCAGCCAAGGGTCGAGACAGGGCTACGAGCAGTACTTC. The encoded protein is CASSQGSRQGYEQYF.

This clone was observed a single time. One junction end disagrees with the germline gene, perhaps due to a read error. CDR3: CASSLDRVSEKLFF. The DNA of the CDR3 is TGTGCCAGCAGCCTAGACAGGGTCTCAGAAAAACTGTTTTTT. The V call is TRBV11-2, the J call TRBJ1-4, with 7 bases fitting TRBD1. Germline V lookup: CDR1 SGHAT, CDR2 FQNNGV. This CDR3 has 14 amino acids.

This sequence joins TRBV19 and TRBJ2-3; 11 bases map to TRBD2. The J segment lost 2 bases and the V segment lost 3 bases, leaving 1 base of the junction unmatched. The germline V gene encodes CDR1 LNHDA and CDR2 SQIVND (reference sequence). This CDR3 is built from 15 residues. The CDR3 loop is CASSMGLAVTDTQYF. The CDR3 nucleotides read TGTGCCAGTAGTATGGGACTAGCGGTCACAGATACGCAGTATTTT.

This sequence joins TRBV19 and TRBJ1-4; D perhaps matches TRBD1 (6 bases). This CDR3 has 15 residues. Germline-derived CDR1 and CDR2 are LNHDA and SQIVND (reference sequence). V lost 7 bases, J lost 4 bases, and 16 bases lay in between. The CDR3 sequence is CASKQQGKGNEKLFF. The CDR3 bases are TGTGCCAGTAAGCAGCAGGGGAAAGGTAATGAAAAACTGTTTTTT.

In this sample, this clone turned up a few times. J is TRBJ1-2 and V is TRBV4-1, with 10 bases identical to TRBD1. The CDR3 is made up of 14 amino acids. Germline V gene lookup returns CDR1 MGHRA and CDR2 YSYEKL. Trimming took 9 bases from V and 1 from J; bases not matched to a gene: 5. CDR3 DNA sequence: TGCGCCAGTACTCGGGACAGGGGTAACTATGGCTACACCTTC. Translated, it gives CASTRDRGNYGYTF.

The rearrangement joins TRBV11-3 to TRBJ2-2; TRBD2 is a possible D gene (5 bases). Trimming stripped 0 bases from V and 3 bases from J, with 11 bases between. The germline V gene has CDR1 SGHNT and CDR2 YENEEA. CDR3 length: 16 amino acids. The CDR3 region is CASSLDLTGDTGELFF. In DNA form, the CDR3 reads TGTGCCAGCAGCTTAGATTTAACCGGGGACACCGGGGAGCTGTTTTTT.

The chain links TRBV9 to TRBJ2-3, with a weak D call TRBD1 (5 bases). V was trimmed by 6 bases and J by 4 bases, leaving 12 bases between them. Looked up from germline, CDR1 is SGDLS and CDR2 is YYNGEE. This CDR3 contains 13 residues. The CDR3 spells CASTYVGPDTQYF. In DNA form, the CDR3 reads TGTGCCAGCACCTATGTGGGGCCAGATACGCAGTATTTT.

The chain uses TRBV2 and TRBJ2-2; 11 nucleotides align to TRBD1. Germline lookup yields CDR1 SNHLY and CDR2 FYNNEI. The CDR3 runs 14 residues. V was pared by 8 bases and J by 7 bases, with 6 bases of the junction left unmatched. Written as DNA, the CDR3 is TGTGCCAGCGGCAGGACAGGGGGCGTCGGGGAGCTGTTTTTT. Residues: CASGRTGGVGELFF.

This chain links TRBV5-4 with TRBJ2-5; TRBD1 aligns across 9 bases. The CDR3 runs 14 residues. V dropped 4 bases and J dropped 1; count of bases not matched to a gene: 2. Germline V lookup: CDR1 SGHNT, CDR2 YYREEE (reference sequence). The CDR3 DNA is TGTGCCAGCAGCGGGACAGGGAGCCAAGAGACCCAGTACTTC. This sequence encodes CASSGTGSQETQYF. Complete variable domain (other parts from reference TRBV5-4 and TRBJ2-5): ETGVTQSPTHLIKTRGQQVTLRCSSQSGHNTVSWYQQALGQGPQFIFQYYREEENGRGNFPPRFSGLQFPNYSSELNVNALELDDSALYLCASSGTGSQETQYFGPGTRLLVL.

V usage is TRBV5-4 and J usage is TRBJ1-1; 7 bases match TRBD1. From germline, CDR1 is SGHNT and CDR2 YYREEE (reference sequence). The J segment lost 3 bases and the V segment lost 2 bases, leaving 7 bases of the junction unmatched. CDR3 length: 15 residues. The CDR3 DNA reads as TGTGCCAGCAGCTTTTACAGGGGAGTAGACACTGAAGCTTTCTTT. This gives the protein CASSFYRGVDTEAFF.

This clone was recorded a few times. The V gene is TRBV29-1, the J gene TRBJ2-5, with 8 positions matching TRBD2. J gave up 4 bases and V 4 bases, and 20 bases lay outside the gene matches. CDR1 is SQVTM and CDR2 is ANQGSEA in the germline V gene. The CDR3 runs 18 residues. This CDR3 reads CSVGGGSWREAPPETQYF. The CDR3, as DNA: TGCAGCGTTGGAGGTGGAAGTTGGCGGGAGGCCCCGCCAGAGACCCAGTACTTC. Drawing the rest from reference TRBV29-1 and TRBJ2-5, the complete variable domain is SAVISQKPSRDICQRGTSLTIQCQVDSQVTMMFWYRQQPGQSLTLIATANQGSEATYESGFVIDKFPISRPNLTFSTLTVSNMSPEDSSIYLCSVGGGSWREAPPETQYFGPGTRLLVL.

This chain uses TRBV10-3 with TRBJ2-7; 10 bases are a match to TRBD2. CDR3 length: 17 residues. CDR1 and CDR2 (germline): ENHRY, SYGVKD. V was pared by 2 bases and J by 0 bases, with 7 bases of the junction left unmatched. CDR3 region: CAISEPAGLADSYEQYF. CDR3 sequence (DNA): TGTGCCATCAGTGAGCCGGCCGGACTAGCGGACTCCTACGAGCAGTACTTC.

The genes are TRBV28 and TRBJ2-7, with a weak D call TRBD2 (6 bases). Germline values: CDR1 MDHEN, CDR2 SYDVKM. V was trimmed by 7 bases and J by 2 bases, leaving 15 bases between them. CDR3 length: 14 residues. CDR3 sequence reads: CASTGGRNPYEQYF. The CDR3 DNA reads TGTGCCAGCACCGGGGGACGGAACCCCTACGAGCAGTACTTC.

This CDR3 reads CASRAGTGGTYEQYF. The CDR3 DNA reads TGTGCCAGCAGGGCCGGGACAGGGGGTACCTACGAGCAGTACTTC. The chain uses TRBV6-1 and TRBJ2-7, with 11 bases that match TRBD1. V shed 6 bases and J 2 bases; nucleotides not matched to a gene: 6. Germline CDR1 is MNHNS and CDR2 is SASEGT. The CDR3 is made up of 15 amino acids.

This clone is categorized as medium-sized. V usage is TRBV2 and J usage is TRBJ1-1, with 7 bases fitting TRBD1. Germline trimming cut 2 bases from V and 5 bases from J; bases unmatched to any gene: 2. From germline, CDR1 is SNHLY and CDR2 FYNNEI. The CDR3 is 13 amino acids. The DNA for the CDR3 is TGTGCCAGCAGTGAATCAGGGGGTACTGAAGCTTTCTTT. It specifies CASSESGGTEAFF.

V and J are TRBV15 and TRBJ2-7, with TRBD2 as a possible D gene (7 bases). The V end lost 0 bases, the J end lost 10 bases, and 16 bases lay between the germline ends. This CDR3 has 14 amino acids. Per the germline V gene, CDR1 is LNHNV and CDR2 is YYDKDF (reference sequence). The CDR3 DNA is TGTGCCACCAGCAGAGATAAAGGGGGGGCAAAACAGTACTTC. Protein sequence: CATSRDKGGAKQYF. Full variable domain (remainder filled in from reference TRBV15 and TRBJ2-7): DAMVIQNPRYQVTQFGKPVTLSCSQTLNHNVMYWYQQKSSQAPKLLFHYYDKDFNNEADTPDNFQSRRPNTSFCFLDIRSPGLGDTAMYLCATSRDKGGAKQYFGPGTRLTVT.

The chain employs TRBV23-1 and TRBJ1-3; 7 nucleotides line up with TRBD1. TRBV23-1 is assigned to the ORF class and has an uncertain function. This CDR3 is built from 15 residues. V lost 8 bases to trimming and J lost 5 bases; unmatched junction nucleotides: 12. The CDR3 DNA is TGCGCCAGCCTTTCAATGGAGGGGGCCAGAAACACCATATATTTT. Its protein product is CASLSMEGARNTIYF.

The CDR3 DNA reads as TGCGCCAGCAGCCAAGACGAGGGGGCAGGGCGCACTGAAGCTTTCTTT. Translation gives CASSQDEGAGRTEAFF. The V call is TRBV4-1, the J call TRBJ1-1; 7 bases agree with TRBD1. V lost 0 bases and J lost 4; bases outside the gene matches: 8. CDR3 length: 16 amino acids. Germline loops: CDR1 MGHRA, CDR2 YSYEKL.